Below, 5 T cell receptor beta chains from the same sample are listed, as sequenced in a study of blood T cell repertoires in COVID-19. Assay used: immunoSEQ multiplex PCR; TCRdb lists only in-frame clones, some missing. The sample lists about 350,000 clones; around 86% were seen once. Sequenced sample: peripheral blood. Every receptor here comes from a woman aged 45-65 years with COVID-19, enrolled during active disease.

V gene TRBV2 combines with J gene TRBJ1-1; 8 bases are shared with TRBD1. Losses at the gene ends were 2 bases for V and 8 bases for J; bases not matched to a gene: 1. CDR3 size: 12 residues. The germline gives CDR1 SNHLY, CDR2 FYNNEI. CDR3 region: CASSEQGAEAFF. For the CDR3, the DNA is TGTGCCAGCAGTGAACAGGGGGCCGAAGCTTTCTTT.

This clone is a singleton in its sample. The chain combines TRBV6-6 with TRBJ1-6; 9 bases align to TRBD1. J gave up 8 bases and V 4 bases, and 9 bases lay outside the gene matches. Germline values: CDR1 MNHNY, CDR2 SVGAGI (reference sequence). CDR3 size: 16 residues. CDR3 protein: CASSSYRDRVDSPLHF. The CDR3 DNA reads TGTGCCAGCAGTTCGTATCGGGACAGGGTGGATTCACCCCTCCACTTT.

This clone was counted between two and nine times. This chain links TRBV27 with TRBJ1-5; D call uncertain. Trimming stripped 6 bases from V and 9 bases from J, with 15 bases between. CDR1 is MNHEY, CDR2 SMNVEV, per germline (reference sequence). The CDR3 spans 13 residues. The DNA of the CDR3 is TGTGCCAGCAGCGCACAGCCGGGAGTGCCCCAGCATTTT. Translated, it gives CASSAQPGVPQHF.

This clone occurred once. This chain uses TRBV19 with TRBJ2-2, with 10 nucleotides matching TRBD2. This CDR3 has 16 residues. CDR1 and CDR2 (germline): LNHDA, SQIVND (reference sequence). V lost 1 base to trimming and J lost 4 bases; unmatched junction nucleotides: 3. The CDR3 DNA is TGTGCCAGTAGTATAGTAGCGGGAGGCTCCACCGGGGAGCTGTTTTTT. This codes for CASSIVAGGSTGELFF.

DNA of the CDR3: TGTGCCAGCAGTTCCGTTAGCGGCTACGAGCAGTACTTC. Residues: CASSSVSGYEQYF. J is TRBJ2-7 and V is TRBV7-2, with D possibly matching TRBD2 (6 bases). The CDR3 totals 13 residues. V lost 6 bases and J lost 3, with 12 bases in between. Germline V lookup: CDR1 SGHTA, CDR2 FQGNSA.